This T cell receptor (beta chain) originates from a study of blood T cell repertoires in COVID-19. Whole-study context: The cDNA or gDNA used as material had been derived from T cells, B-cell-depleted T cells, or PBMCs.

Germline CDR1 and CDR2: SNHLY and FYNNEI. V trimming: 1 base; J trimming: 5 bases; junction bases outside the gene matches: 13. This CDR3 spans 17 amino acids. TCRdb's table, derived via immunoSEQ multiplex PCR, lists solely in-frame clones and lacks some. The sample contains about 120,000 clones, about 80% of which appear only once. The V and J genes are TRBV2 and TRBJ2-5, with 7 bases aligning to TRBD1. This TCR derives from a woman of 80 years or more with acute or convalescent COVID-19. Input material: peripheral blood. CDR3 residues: CASSEVLVYRGMETQYF. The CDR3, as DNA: TGTGCCAGCAGTGAAGTGCTGGTTTACAGGGGAATGGAGACCCAGTACTTC.